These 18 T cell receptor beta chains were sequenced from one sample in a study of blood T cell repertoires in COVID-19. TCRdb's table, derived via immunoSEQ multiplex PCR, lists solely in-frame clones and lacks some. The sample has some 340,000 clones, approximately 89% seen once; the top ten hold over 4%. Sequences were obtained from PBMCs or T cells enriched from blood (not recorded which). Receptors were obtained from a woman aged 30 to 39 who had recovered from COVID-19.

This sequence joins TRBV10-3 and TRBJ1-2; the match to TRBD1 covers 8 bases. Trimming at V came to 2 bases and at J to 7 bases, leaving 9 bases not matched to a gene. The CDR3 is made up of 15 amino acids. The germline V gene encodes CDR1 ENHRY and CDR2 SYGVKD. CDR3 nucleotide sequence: TGTGCCATCAGTGAGCCCCGACAGGGGACGGCTGGCTACACCTTC. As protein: CAISEPRQGTAGYTF.

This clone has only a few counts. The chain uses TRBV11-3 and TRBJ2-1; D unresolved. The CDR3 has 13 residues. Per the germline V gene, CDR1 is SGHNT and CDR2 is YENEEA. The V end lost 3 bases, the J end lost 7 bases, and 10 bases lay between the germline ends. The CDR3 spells CASSLNSLNEQFF. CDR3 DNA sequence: TGTGCCAGCAGCTTGAATAGTCTAAATGAGCAGTTCTTC. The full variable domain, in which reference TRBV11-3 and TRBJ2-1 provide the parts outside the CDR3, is EAGVVQSPRYKIIEKKQPVAFWCNPISGHNTLYWYLQNLGQGPELLIRYENEEAVDDSQLPKDRFSAERLKGVDSTLKIQPAELGDSAVYLCASSLNSLNEQFFGPGTRLTVL.

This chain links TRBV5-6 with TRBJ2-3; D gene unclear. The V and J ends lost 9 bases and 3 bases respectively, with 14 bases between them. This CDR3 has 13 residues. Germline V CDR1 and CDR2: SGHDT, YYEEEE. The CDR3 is CATKRWPTDTQYF. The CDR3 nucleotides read TGTGCCACCAAACGATGGCCAACAGATACGCAGTATTTT.

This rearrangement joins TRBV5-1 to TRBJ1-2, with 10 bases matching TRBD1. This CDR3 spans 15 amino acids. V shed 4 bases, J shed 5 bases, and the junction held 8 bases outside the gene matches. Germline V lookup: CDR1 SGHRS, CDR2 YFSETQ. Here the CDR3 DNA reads TGCGCCAGCAGCCTTAGACAGGGGGCTTGGTATGGCTACACCTTC. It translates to CASSLRQGAWYGYTF. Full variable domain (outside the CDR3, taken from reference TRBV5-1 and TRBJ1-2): KAGVTQTPRYLIKTRGQQVTLSCSPISGHRSVSWYQQTPGQGLQFLFEYFSETQRNKGNFPGRFSGRQFSNSRSEMNVSTLELGDSALYLCASSLRQGAWYGYTFGSGTRLTVV.

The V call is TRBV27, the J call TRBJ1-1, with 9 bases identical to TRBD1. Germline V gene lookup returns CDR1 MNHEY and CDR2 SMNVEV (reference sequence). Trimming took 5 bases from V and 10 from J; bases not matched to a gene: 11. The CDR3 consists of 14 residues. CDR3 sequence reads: CASSLRGTGIVAFF. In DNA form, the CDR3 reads TGTGCCAGCAGTCTCCGAGGGACAGGGATAGTAGCTTTCTTT.

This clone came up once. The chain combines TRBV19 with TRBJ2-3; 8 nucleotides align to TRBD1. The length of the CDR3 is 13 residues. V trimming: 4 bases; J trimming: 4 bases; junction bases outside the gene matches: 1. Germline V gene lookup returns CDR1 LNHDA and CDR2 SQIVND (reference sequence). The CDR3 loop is CASSTGGADTQYF. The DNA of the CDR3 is TGTGCCAGTAGTACAGGGGGCGCAGATACGCAGTATTTT.

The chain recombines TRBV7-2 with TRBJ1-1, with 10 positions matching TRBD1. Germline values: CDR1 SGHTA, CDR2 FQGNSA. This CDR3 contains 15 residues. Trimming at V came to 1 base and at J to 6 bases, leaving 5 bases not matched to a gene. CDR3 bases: TGTGCCAGCAGCTTAGAGCGACAGGGGGCCCCTGAAGCTTTCTTT. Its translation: CASSLERQGAPEAFF.

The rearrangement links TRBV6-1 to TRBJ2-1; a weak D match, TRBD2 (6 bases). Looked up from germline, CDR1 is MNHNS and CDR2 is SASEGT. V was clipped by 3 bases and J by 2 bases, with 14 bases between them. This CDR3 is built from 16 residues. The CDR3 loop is CASSDPSAGPYNEQFF. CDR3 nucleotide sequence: TGTGCCAGCAGTGACCCCTCAGCGGGCCCCTACAATGAGCAGTTCTTC.

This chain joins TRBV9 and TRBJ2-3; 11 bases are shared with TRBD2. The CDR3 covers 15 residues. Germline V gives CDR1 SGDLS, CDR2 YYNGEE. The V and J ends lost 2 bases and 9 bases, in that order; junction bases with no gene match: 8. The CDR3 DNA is TGTGCCAGCAGCGTTTGGGCTAGCGGGGGGAACACGCAGTATTTT. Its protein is CASSVWASGGNTQYF. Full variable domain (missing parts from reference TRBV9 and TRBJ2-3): DSGVTQTPKHLITATGQRVTLRCSPRSGDLSVYWYQQSLDQGLQFLIQYYNGEERAKGNILERFSAQQFPDLHSELNLSSLELGDSALYFCASSVWASGGNTQYFGPGTRLTVL.

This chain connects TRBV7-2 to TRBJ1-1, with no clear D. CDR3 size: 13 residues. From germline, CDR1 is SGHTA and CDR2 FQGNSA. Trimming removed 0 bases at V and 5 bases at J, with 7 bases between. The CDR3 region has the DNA TGTGCCAGCAGCTTAGCGCGGGGAACTGAAGCTTTCTTT. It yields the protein CASSLARGTEAFF. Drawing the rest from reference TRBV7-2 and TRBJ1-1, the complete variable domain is GAGVSQSPSNKVTEKGKDVELRCDPISGHTALYWYRQSLGQGLEFLIYFQGNSAPDKSGLPSDRFSAERTGGSVSTLTIQRTQQEDSAVYLCASSLARGTEAFFGQGTRLTVV.

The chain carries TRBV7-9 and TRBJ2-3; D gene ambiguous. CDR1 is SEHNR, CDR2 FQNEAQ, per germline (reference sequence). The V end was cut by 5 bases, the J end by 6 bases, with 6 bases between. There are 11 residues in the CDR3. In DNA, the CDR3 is TGTGCCAGCAGCCCTCCCGATACGCAGTATTTT. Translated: CASSPPDTQYF.

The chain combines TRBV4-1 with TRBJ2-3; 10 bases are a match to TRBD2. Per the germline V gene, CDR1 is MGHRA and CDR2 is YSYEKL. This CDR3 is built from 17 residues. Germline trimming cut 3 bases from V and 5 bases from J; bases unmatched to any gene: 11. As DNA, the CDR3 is TGCGCCAGCAGCCAGCCGGCCACTAGCGGGGCGGGAGATACGCAGTATTTT. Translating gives CASSQPATSGAGDTQYF.

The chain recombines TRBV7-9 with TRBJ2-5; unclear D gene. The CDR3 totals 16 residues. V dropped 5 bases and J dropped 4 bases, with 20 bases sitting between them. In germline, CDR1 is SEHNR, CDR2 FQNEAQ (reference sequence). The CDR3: CASSPQSTSRPETQYF. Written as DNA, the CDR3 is TGTGCCAGCAGCCCGCAGTCCACCTCTAGGCCAGAGACCCAGTACTTC.

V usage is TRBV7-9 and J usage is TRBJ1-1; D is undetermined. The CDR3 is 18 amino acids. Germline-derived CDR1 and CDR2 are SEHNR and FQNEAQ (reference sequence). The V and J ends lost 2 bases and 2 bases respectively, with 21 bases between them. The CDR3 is CASSLSGWGKKQNTEAFF. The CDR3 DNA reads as TGTGCCAGCAGCTTATCGGGGTGGGGAAAAAAACAAAACACTGAAGCTTTCTTT.

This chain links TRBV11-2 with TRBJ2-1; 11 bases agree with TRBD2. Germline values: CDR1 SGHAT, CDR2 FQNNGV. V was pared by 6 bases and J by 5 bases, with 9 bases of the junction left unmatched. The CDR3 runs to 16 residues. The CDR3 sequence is CASRRVAGGLDNEQFF. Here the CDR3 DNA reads TGTGCCAGCAGGCGAGTAGCGGGGGGGTTGGACAATGAGCAGTTCTTC.

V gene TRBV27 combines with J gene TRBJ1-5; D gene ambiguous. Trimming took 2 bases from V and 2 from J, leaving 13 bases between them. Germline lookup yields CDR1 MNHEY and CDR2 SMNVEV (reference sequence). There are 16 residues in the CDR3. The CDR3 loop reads CASSLVAVAGNQPQHF. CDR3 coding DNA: TGTGCCAGCAGTTTAGTTGCCGTCGCGGGCAATCAGCCCCAGCATTTT.

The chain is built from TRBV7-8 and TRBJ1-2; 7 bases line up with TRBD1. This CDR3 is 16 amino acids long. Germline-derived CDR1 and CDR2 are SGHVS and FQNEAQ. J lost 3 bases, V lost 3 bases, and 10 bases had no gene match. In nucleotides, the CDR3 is TGTGCCAGCAGCTTTCGCCCACAGGGGAGCGACTATGGCTACACCTTC. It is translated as CASSFRPQGSDYGYTF.

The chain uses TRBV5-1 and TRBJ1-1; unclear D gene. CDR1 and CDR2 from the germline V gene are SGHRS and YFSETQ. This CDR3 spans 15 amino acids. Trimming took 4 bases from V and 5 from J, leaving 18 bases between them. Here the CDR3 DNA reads TGCGCCAGCAGCCCCCGCTCGGGAGTGGGTACTGAAGCTTTCTTT. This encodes CASSPRSGVGTEAFF.